Listed below are T cell receptor beta chains from one sample, sequenced in a study of blood T cell repertoires in COVID-19. The method was immunoSEQ multiplex PCR; TCRdb's version includes in-frame clones alone and lacks a portion of them. The sample holds 150,000 to 200,000 clones, roughly 82% seen once. The material sequenced was peripheral blood. The receptors come from a young woman with acute or convalescent COVID-19. The CDR3 runs from the conserved cysteine through the conserved F or W. D genes are given only for firm matches.

TRBV2,13,-,TRBJ2-1,CASKTSSYNEQFF,TGTGCCAGCAAAACGAGCTCCTACAATGAGCAGTTCTTC
TRBV11-3,14,TRBD1,TRBJ1-1,CASSARGQGAEAFF,TGTGCCAGCAGCGCCAGGGGACAGGGGGCTGAAGCTTTCTTT
TRBV5-6,13,-,TRBJ2-3,CASSETRGDTQYF,TGTGCCAGCAGCGAAACAAGGGGAGATACGCAGTATTTT
TRBV2,17,TRBD1,TRBJ2-2,CASSEDGQGSNTGELFF,TGTGCCAGCAGTGAAGATGGACAGGGATCGAACACCGGGGAGCTGTTTTTT
TRBV6-2/TRBV6-3,16,TRBD1,TRBJ1-1,CASSYSPGGGKTEAFF,TGTGCCAGCAGTTACTCCCCAGGGGGCGGGAAGACTGAAGCTTTCTTT
TRBV20-1,10,-,TRBJ1-4,CSAHNEKLFF,TGCAGTGCCCATAATGAAAAACTGTTTTTT
TRBV6-2/TRBV6-3,15,-,TRBJ2-7,CASSYSAVRGYEQYF,TGTGCCAGCAGTTATTCGGCGGTCCGGGGTTACGAGCAGTACTTC
TRBV5-1,13,-,TRBJ2-7,CASRGGGPYEQYF,TGCGCCAGCAGAGGTGGAGGCCCCTACGAGCAGTACTTC
TRBV13,16,TRBD1,TRBJ2-2,CASSVKGQVNTGELFF,TGTGCCAGCAGTGTTAAGGGACAGGTGAACACCGGGGAGCTGTTTTTT
TRBV6-4,16,-,TRBJ2-1,CASSDLGGFAWNEQFF,TGTGCCAGCAGTGACCTTGGTGGCTTCGCCTGGAATGAGCAGTTCTTC